Shown below are 28 T cell receptor beta chains from a single sample sequenced in a study of cytomegalovirus exposure and HLA in healthy donors (dated by TCRdb to about 2017). Libraries were built with the immunoSEQ multiplex PCR assay. For the multiplex PCR, a mixture combining 60 forward primers for TCR Vbeta segments and 13 reverse primers for TCR Jbeta segments was used. TCRdb stores this immuneACCESS table with in-frame sequences only. Part of the clones is absent; in the studies checked, under half of the shortfall reflects unresolved V genes, and no reason is known for the rest. For this sample the table gives 150,000 to 200,000 clones, of which around 84% were detected only once. 1.5% to 2% of the sample is taken by the ten largest. What was sequenced was PBMCs. The source of these receptors is a woman between 18 and 29 years old in good health and CMV-seronegative.

The V call is TRBV27, the J call TRBJ1-6; 8 bases line up with TRBD1. J was trimmed by 6 bases and V by 4 bases; bases with no gene match: 5. Germline CDR1 MNHEY, CDR2 SMNVEV (reference sequence). The CDR3 extends over 15 amino acids. The CDR3: CASSSSGQVNSPLHF. CDR3 DNA: TGTGCCAGCAGTTCCTCGGGACAGGTTAATTCACCCCTCCACTTT.

This rearrangement joins TRBV30 to TRBJ2-7, with 9 nucleotides matching TRBD2. Germline V gene lookup returns CDR1 GTSNPN and CDR2 SVGIG (reference sequence). The V gene end was trimmed by 3 bases and the J gene end by 3 bases; junction bases not matched to a gene: 3. This CDR3 has 13 residues. The CDR3 region is CAWRVSGSYEQYF. DNA of the CDR3: TGTGCCTGGAGAGTTAGCGGGAGCTACGAGCAGTACTTC.

The chain uses TRBV7-9 and TRBJ2-7, with 10 positions matching TRBD2. CDR3 length equals 15 residues. The germline V gene encodes CDR1 SEHNR and CDR2 FQNEAQ (reference sequence). The trim removed 1 base at V and 4 bases at J, leaving 4 bases unmatched. CDR3 nucleotides: TGTGCCAGCAGCTTAGGGCTAGCGGGAGTATACGAGCAGTACTTC. This gives the protein CASSLGLAGVYEQYF.

The chain employs TRBV2 and TRBJ1-1; no clear D. This CDR3 spans 9 amino acids. CDR1 is SNHLY and CDR2 is FYNNEI in the germline V gene. V dropped 5 bases and J dropped 8 bases, with 3 bases sitting between them. The CDR3 loop reads CASSQEAFF. Here the CDR3 DNA reads TGTGCCAGCAGTCAAGAAGCTTTCTTT. The full variable domain, completed using reference TRBV2 and TRBJ1-1, is EPEVTQTPSHQVTQMGQEVILRCVPISNHLYFYWYRQILGQKVEFLVSFYNNEISEKSEIFDDQFSVERPDGSNFTLKIRSTKLEDSAMYFCASSQEAFFGQGTRLTVV.

The V call is TRBV10-3, the J call TRBJ2-2; possible D gene TRBD2, 6 bases. This CDR3 is built from 15 residues. The ends were cut back, 3 bases at V and 1 base at J, with 9 bases in the middle. Germline V lookup: CDR1 ENHRY, CDR2 SYGVKD. The CDR3 sequence: CAISESSGNTGELFF. CDR3 DNA: TGTGCCATCAGTGAAAGTAGCGGGAACACCGGGGAGCTGTTTTTT.

V is TRBV7-6 and J is TRBJ1-5; D ambiguous. The V gene lost 1 base and the J gene lost 7 bases, with 8 bases spanning the gap. Germline loops: CDR1 SGHVS, CDR2 FNYEAQ. This CDR3 has 13 amino acids. The CDR3 here is CASSLDLRQPQHF. CDR3 coding DNA: TGTGCCAGCAGCTTAGACCTGCGGCAGCCCCAGCATTTT.

J is TRBJ1-5 and V is TRBV6-1; perhaps TRBD1 as D (6 bases). The V gene's germline CDR1 is MNHNS and CDR2 SASEGT. V lost 2 bases and J lost 3, with 14 bases in between. This CDR3 has 16 residues. The CDR3 DNA reads TGTGCCAGCAGTGAATGGGGTGGACAGATCAATCAGCCCCAGCATTTT. It yields the protein CASSEWGGQINQPQHF.

In its sample, this clone was seen a few times. This chain links TRBV29-1 with TRBJ1-4; D perhaps matches TRBD1 (6 bases). Germline CDR1 and CDR2: SQVTM and ANQGSEA. There are 11 residues in the CDR3. V was trimmed by 2 bases and J by 13 bases, leaving 11 bases between them. This CDR3 is CSVERQAGLFF. CDR3 DNA: TGCAGCGTTGAAAGACAGGCAGGACTGTTTTTT.

This chain connects TRBV13 to TRBJ2-1; 10 nucleotides match TRBD2. Per the germline V gene, CDR1 is PRHDT and CDR2 is FYEKMQ (reference sequence). Trimming removed 1 base from V and 7 bases from J; junction bases left unmatched: 4. This CDR3 is built from 15 residues. The CDR3 protein is CASSLASGRANEQFF. Written as DNA, the CDR3 is TGTGCCAGCAGCTTAGCTAGCGGGAGAGCGAATGAGCAGTTCTTC.

This chain links TRBV7-9 with TRBJ2-1, with 12 bases that match TRBD2. The CDR3 totals 15 residues. Unmatched junction bases numbered 7, after V lost 6 bases and J lost 7 bases. Germline loops: CDR1 SEHNR, CDR2 FQNEAQ (reference sequence). The DNA of the CDR3 is TGTGCCAGCAGGTCTAGCGGGGGGGCCAATAATGAGCAGTTCTTC. Protein product: CASRSSGGANNEQFF.

The chain joins TRBV9 to TRBJ1-4; tentative D call: TRBD1 (5 bases). This CDR3 comprises 17 residues. The germline V gene encodes CDR1 SGDLS and CDR2 YYNGEE. The V gene lost 6 bases and the J gene lost 3 bases, with 21 bases spanning the gap. In nucleotides, the CDR3 is TGTGCCAGCACCCCATTTGCCGGGGGGACGGCTAATGAAAAACTGTTTTTT. Protein product: CASTPFAGGTANEKLFF.

This clone was recorded once. V usage is TRBV11-1 and J usage is TRBJ2-2; 12 nucleotides align to TRBD1. The CDR3 is 19 residues long. Germline lookup yields CDR1 SGHAT and CDR2 FQDESV (reference sequence). The J segment lost 3 bases and the V segment lost 8 bases, leaving 16 bases of the junction unmatched. CDR3 protein: CASRWAGTGGAGYTGELFF. The CDR3 bases are TGTGCCAGCCGCTGGGCCGGGACAGGGGGCGCCGGGTACACCGGGGAGCTGTTTTTT. Complete variable domain (other parts from reference TRBV11-1 and TRBJ2-2): EAEVAQSPRYKITEKSQAVAFWCDPISGHATLYWYRQILGQGPELLVQFQDESVVDDSQLPKDRFSAERLKGVDSTLKIQPAELGDSAMYLCASRWAGTGGAGYTGELFFGEGSRLTVL.

V gene TRBV11-2 combines with J gene TRBJ1-1, with D unresolved. The CDR3 covers 14 residues. Germline V CDR1 and CDR2: SGHAT, FQNNGV. The V end lost 0 bases, the J end lost 8 bases, and 13 bases lay between the germline ends. CDR3 protein: CASSLEAWAGEAFF. The DNA of the CDR3 is TGTGCCAGCAGCTTAGAGGCGTGGGCAGGAGAAGCTTTCTTT.

The chain combines TRBV18 with TRBJ2-7; 8 bases line up with TRBD1. CDR3 size: 14 residues. The trim removed 4 bases at V and 5 bases at J, leaving 7 bases unmatched. The V gene's germline CDR1 is KGHSH and CDR2 LQKENI. The CDR3 region is CASSRNRGTHEQYF. In DNA form, the CDR3 reads TGTGCCAGCTCACGAAACAGGGGGACCCACGAGCAGTACTTC.

The chain is built from TRBV18 and TRBJ2-1; D may be TRBD1 (5 bases). Germline loops: CDR1 KGHSH, CDR2 LQKENI. Trimming took off 6 bases at V and 0 bases at J, with 9 bases between the two ends. This CDR3 comprises 14 residues. The CDR3 region is CASSGRSSYNEQFF. In nucleotides, the CDR3 is TGTGCCAGCTCGGGGCGGAGCTCCTACAATGAGCAGTTCTTC.

V gene TRBV4-1 combines with J gene TRBJ1-4, with D possibly matching TRBD1 (6 bases). Germline-derived CDR1 and CDR2 are MGHRA and YSYEKL. Trimming stripped 4 bases from V and 4 bases from J, with 16 bases between. This CDR3 has 16 amino acids. CDR3 amino acids: CASSPVGGGLNEKLFF. CDR3 nucleotide sequence: TGCGCCAGCAGCCCCGTGGGGGGGGGCCTTAATGAAAAACTGTTTTTT.

This chain uses TRBV6-5 with TRBJ1-5, with D unclear. The germline V gene has CDR1 MNHEY and CDR2 SVGAGI. The germline V and J ends were trimmed by 4 bases and 6 bases, with 19 bases remaining between them. This CDR3 has 16 amino acids. The CDR3 is CASSSRPPARGQPQHF. The DNA of the CDR3 is TGTGCCAGCAGTTCGAGACCCCCCGCAAGAGGTCAGCCCCAGCATTTT.

J is TRBJ1-1 and V is TRBV19, with 8 bases that match TRBD1. The CDR3 extends over 17 amino acids. CDR1 is LNHDA, CDR2 SQIVND, per germline (reference sequence). V trimming: 7 bases; J trimming: 0 bases; junction bases outside the gene matches: 13. CDR3 in amino acids: CASIRRGQGTLNTEAFF. The CDR3, as DNA: TGTGCCAGTATAAGGCGAGGACAGGGCACGTTGAACACTGAAGCTTTCTTT. The whole variable domain, remainder taken from reference TRBV19 and TRBJ1-1, is DGGITQSPKYLFRKEGQNVTLSCEQNLNHDAMYWYRQDPGQGLRLIYYSQIVNDFQKGDIAEGYSVSREKKESFPLTVTSAQKNPTAFYLCASIRRGQGTLNTEAFFGQGTRLTVV.

The rearrangement uses TRBV7-2 and TRBJ2-1; no clear D gene. The CDR3 covers 19 residues. CDR1 SGHTA and CDR2 FQGNSA come from the germline V gene. The V and J ends lost 0 bases and 0 bases respectively, with 18 bases between them. CDR3 bases: TGTGCCAGCAGCTTAGCGGTCCCCAGCGCGGCGAGCTCCTACAATGAGCAGTTCTTC. This sequence encodes CASSLAVPSAASSYNEQFF.

This rearrangement joins TRBV7-3 to TRBJ1-1; weak D call: TRBD1 (5 bases). The CDR3 is made up of 11 amino acids. V dropped 3 bases and J dropped 11 bases, with 10 bases sitting between them. CDR1 is SGHTA, CDR2 FQGTGA, per germline. The CDR3 DNA sequence: TGTGCCAGCAGCTTGGGGGGTGAGGCTTTCTTT. This codes for CASSLGGEAFF.

V is TRBV6-1 and J is TRBJ1-5; TRBD1 agrees at 9 bases. Trimming at V came to 2 bases and at J to 3 bases, leaving 11 bases not matched to a gene. The CDR3 sequence is 18 residues long. Germline-derived CDR1 and CDR2 are MNHNS and SASEGT. CDR3 sequence reads: CASSEFIPDRGFNQPQHF. CDR3 nucleotide sequence: TGTGCCAGCAGTGAATTTATCCCGGACAGGGGCTTCAATCAGCCCCAGCATTTT.

The chain employs TRBV5-1 and TRBJ2-3; D may be TRBD2 (5 bases). The ends were cut back, 0 bases at V and 5 bases at J, with 16 bases in the middle. The germline V gene has CDR1 SGHRS and CDR2 YFSETQ. The CDR3 loop spans 16 amino acids. CDR3 loop: CASSLGLAANRDTQYF. DNA of the CDR3: TGCGCCAGCAGCTTGGGTCTAGCAGCAAATAGAGATACGCAGTATTTT.

This clone was seen only once. This rearrangement joins TRBV27 to TRBJ2-5; D is unresolved. V dropped 5 bases and J dropped 4 bases, with 11 bases sitting between them. The CDR3 has 13 amino acids. The germline V gene has CDR1 MNHEY and CDR2 SMNVEV (reference sequence). The CDR3 reads CASSLVPGETQYF. CDR3 DNA sequence: TGTGCCAGCAGTCTCGTACCAGGAGAGACCCAGTACTTC.

The chain employs TRBV10-1 and TRBJ2-2; no firm D call. Germline CDR1 and CDR2: WNHNN and SYGVQD (reference sequence). Between the trimmed V and J ends, which lost 4 bases and 1 base, there was a span of 7 bases. The CDR3 is made up of 14 amino acids. The CDR3 DNA reads as TGCGCCAGCAGTGCCCAGATGAACACCGGGGAGCTGTTTTTT. Its protein is CASSAQMNTGELFF.

V gene TRBV7-9 combines with J gene TRBJ1-5; weak D call: TRBD1 (6 bases). Between the trimmed V and J ends, which lost 1 base and 6 bases, there was a span of 13 bases. The CDR3 is 15 residues long. The germline gives CDR1 SEHNR, CDR2 FQNEAQ (reference sequence). In DNA form, the CDR3 reads TGTGCCAGCAGCTTAGGGTCAGGGGCTGGTCAGCCCCAGCATTTT. As protein: CASSLGSGAGQPQHF.

This chain joins TRBV1 and TRBJ2-3; TRBD2 is the table's D call and was not checked against the DNA. TRBV1 is tagged as a pseudogene. This CDR3 contains 16 residues. This CDR3 is CTSSPRRREGADTQYF. CDR3 bases: TGCACCAGCAGCCCCCGCCGGCGGGAGGGCGCAGATACGCAGTATTTT.

This clone was detected only a few times. The chain joins TRBV4-1 to TRBJ2-6; D call uncertain. Between the trimmed V and J ends, which lost 0 bases and 0 bases, there was a span of 6 bases. Germline V gives CDR1 MGHRA, CDR2 YSYEKL. The CDR3 covers 16 residues. CDR3 DNA: TGCGCCAGCAGCCAAGATTTTTACTCTGGGGCCAACGTCCTGACTTTC. This codes for CASSQDFYSGANVLTF.

This chain links TRBV6-1 with TRBJ1-2; 7 bases match TRBD1. The CDR3 length is 13 residues. V shed 5 bases, J shed 3 bases, and the junction held 3 bases outside the gene matches. Germline V gene sequence: CDR1 MNHNS, CDR2 SASEGT. CDR3 in DNA: TGTGCCAGCAGTAAGGGACAGTACTATGGCTACACCTTC. It translates to CASSKGQYYGYTF.